These T cell receptor beta chains were read from a single sample in a study of T cell responses to AZD1222 COVID-19 vaccine. The repertoire was sequenced with immunoSEQ multiplex PCR; TCRdb's copy has only in-frame clones and lacks some. The table includes 55,000 to 65,000 clones, around nine tenths detected once. The specimen comprised peripheral blood, sampled on day 0 of AZD1222 vaccination. These receptors originate from an adult in good health. Both conserved end residues are part of each CDR3. D genes are given only for firm matches. The size field is filled for only some rows; it gives once, few, many or a size class.

TRBD1,TRBJ2-7,15,TRBV5-4,.,CASSLDRGLGGEQYF,TGTGCCAGCAGCTTGGACAGGGGGCTAGGGGGCGAGCAGTACTTC
TRBD1,TRBJ2-5,15,TRBV2,once,CASSVLGQGMETQYF,TGTGCCAGCAGTGTCCTCGGACAGGGGATGGAGACCCAGTACTTC
.,TRBJ2-7,14,TRBV23-1,once,CASSQSQGFDEQYF,TGCGCCAGCAGTCAGAGCCAAGGATTTGACGAGCAGTACTTC
.,TRBJ2-1,15,TRBV11-1,.,CASSPRDSYYNEQFF,TGTGCCAGCAGCCCCAGGGACTCATACTACAATGAGCAGTTCTTC
.,TRBJ1-1,13,TRBV18,.,CASSSTVNTEAFF,TGTGCCAGCTCCTCGACAGTGAACACTGAAGCTTTCTTT
TRBD1,TRBJ2-7,15,TRBV10-3,.,CATQKAQGVGDEQYF,TGTGCCACCCAAAAGGCCCAGGGGGTGGGGGACGAGCAGTACTTC
.,TRBJ2-1,13,TRBV5-1,.,CASGDAPRYEQFF,TGCGCCAGCGGCGACGCCCCTAGGTATGAGCAGTTCTTC
.,TRBJ1-1,13,TRBV29-1,.,CSVDRQDSTEAFF,TGCAGCGTTGACCGACAGGACTCTACTGAAGCTTTCTTT
.,TRBJ2-1,15,TRBV5-1,.,CASSLGGNSYNEQFF,TGCGCCAGCAGCTTGGGCGGAAACTCCTACAATGAGCAGTTCTTC
.,TRBJ2-5,10,TRBV20-1,.,CSAYRETQYF,TGCAGTGCTTATCGCGAGACCCAGTACTTC
.,TRBJ2-7,15,TRBV4-1,.,CASSQSPVGGYEQYF,TGCGCCAGCAGCCAATCCCCCGTAGGGGGCTACGAGCAGTACTTC
TRBD1,TRBJ2-2,12,TRBV30,.,CAWSRGSGELFF,TGTGCCTGGAGCAGGGGGTCCGGGGAGCTGTTTTTT
.,TRBJ1-4,17,TRBV7-2,.,CASSLEDSAATNEKLFF,TGTGCCAGCAGCTTAGAGGACTCAGCAGCAACTAATGAAAAACTGTTTTTT
TRBD2,TRBJ2-3,15,TRBV11-3,.,CASSLTAGVTDTQYF,TGTGCCAGCAGCTTAACAGCGGGAGTTACAGATACGCAGTATTTT
.,TRBJ2-7,15,TRBV2,once,CASSASTGRSYEQYF,TGTGCCAGCAGTGCCTCTACGGGACGGTCCTACGAGCAGTACTTC
.,TRBJ2-1,16,TRBV11-3,few,CASSLYGDTSYNEQFF,TGTGCCAGCAGCTTATATGGAGACACCTCCTACAATGAGCAGTTCTTC
.,TRBJ1-2,15,TRBV5-1,few,CASSLTQGRENGYTF,TGCGCCAGCAGCCTAACCCAGGGCAGGGAAAATGGCTACACCTTC
TRBD1,TRBJ1-6,16,TRBV5-8,.,CASRRTGGSNNSPLHF,TGTGCCAGCAGACGGACAGGGGGATCCAATAATTCACCCCTCCACTTT
.,TRBJ2-7,12,TRBV2,.,CASITDEYEQYF,TGTGCCAGCATTACCGACGAATACGAGCAGTACTTC
.,TRBJ2-4,14,TRBV11-2,.,CASTRTGGKNIQYF,TGTGCCAGCACCCGTACGGGCGGCAAAAACATTCAGTACTTC
TRBD1,TRBJ1-2,15,TRBV4-3,.,CASSHFTGTGNGYTF,TGCGCCAGCAGCCATTTTACCGGGACAGGGAATGGCTACACCTTC
.,TRBJ1-2,14,TRBV25-1,.,CASSEYGGLYGYTF,TGTGCCAGCAGTGAATACGGAGGCCTCTATGGCTACACCTTC